This paragraph covers one T cell receptor (beta chain) sequence. The antigen is unknown. Each donor had around 9.8 milliliters of peripheral blood drawn. The source of the sample is a study of blood T cells in healthy people across ages. Combining a sample-barcoded 5' primer with a J-beta primer mix, a second PCR ran for roughly 6 to 12 cycles. TCRdb re-called the 5' RACE reads with MiXCR, one entry per CDR3 protein. Altogether fewer than 800,000 distinct CDR3 sequences are present, approximately 25% being singletons, with the ten largest covering 9.4%. Study outcomes and limitations: Roughly linearly, TCR beta diversity per million T cells fell as age increased. Diversity estimates from one million T cells were considered underestimates.

The same data also contributed to another study, on T cells of mothers and their children. That paper adds: All extracted RNA went into cDNA synthesis, roughly 1.5 ug per 15 ul.

This TCR was recovered from a boy aged 10-17 years in good health. Sequenced sample: blood.

The CDR3, as DNA: TGTGCCAGCAGTTTGATGATGAACACTGAAGCTTTCTTT. It specifies CASSLMMNTEAFF. V is TRBV12-3 or TRBV12-4 and J is TRBJ1-1; D gene unclear. V gave up 3 bases and J gave up 0 bases, with 5 bases separating them. The CDR3 runs 13 residues.